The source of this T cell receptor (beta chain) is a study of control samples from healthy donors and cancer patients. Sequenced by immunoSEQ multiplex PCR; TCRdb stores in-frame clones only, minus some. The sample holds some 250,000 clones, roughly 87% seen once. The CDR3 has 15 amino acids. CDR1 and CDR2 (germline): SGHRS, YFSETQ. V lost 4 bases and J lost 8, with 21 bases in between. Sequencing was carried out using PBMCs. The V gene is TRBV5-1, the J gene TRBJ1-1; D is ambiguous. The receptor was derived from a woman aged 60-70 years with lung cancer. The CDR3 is CASSLSPATLFEAFF. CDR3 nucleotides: TGCGCCAGCAGCCTCAGCCCCGCCACCCTATTCGAAGCTTTCTTT.